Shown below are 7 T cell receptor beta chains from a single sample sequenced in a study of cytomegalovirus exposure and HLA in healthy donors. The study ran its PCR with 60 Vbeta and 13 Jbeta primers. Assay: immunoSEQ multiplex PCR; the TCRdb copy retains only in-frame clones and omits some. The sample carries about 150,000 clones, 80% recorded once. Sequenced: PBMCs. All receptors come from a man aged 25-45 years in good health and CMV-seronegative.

The CDR3: CASSVVFGNTEAFF. CDR3 sequence (DNA): TGTGCCAGTAGTGTGGTTTTCGGGAACACTGAAGCTTTCTTT. The chain joins TRBV19 to TRBJ1-1, with D unclear. Germline V lookup: CDR1 LNHDA, CDR2 SQIVND (reference sequence). The CDR3 loop spans 14 amino acids. Trimming removed 5 bases at V and 1 base at J, with 11 bases between.

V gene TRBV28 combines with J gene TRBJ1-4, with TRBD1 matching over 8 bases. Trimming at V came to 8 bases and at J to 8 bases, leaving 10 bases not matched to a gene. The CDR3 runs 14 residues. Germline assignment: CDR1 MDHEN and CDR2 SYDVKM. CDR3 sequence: CASGHGQGVEKLFF. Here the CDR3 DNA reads TGTGCCAGCGGCCACGGACAGGGTGTGGAAAAACTGTTTTTT.

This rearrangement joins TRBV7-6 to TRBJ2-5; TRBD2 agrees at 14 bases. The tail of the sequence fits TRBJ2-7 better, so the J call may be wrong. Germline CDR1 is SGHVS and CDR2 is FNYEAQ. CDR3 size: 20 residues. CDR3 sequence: CASSLAAPGLAGGPSYEQYF. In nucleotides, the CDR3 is TGTGCCAGCAGCTTAGCGGCCCCAGGACTAGCGGGAGGCCCCTCCTACGAGCAGTACTTC.

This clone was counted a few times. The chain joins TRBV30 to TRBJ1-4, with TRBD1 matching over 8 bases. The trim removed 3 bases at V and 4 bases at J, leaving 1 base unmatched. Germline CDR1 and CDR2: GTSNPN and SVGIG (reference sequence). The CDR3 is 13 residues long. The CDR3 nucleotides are TGTGCCTGGAGCAGGGGGCTTAATGAAAAACTGTTTTTT. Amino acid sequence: CAWSRGLNEKLFF.

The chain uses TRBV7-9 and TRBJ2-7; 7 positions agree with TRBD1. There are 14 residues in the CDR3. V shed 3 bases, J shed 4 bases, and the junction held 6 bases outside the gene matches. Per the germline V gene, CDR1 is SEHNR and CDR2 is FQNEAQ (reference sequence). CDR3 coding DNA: TGTGCCAGCAGCTTCTGGGACAGTCGGTACGAGCAGTACTTC. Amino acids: CASSFWDSRYEQYF.

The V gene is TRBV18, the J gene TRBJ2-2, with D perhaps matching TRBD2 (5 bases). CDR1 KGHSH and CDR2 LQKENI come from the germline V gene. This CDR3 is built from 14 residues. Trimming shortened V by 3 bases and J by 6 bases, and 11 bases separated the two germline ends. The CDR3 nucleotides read TGTGCCAGCTCACCCTCCGGAGCGGCCGGGGAGCTGTTTTTT. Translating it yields CASSPSGAAGELFF.

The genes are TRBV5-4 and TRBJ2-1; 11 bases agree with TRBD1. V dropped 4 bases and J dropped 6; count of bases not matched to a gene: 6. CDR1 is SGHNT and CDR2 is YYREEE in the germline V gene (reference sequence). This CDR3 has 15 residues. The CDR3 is CASSHWDRGVNEQFF. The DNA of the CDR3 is TGTGCCAGCAGCCACTGGGACAGGGGGGTCAATGAGCAGTTCTTC.